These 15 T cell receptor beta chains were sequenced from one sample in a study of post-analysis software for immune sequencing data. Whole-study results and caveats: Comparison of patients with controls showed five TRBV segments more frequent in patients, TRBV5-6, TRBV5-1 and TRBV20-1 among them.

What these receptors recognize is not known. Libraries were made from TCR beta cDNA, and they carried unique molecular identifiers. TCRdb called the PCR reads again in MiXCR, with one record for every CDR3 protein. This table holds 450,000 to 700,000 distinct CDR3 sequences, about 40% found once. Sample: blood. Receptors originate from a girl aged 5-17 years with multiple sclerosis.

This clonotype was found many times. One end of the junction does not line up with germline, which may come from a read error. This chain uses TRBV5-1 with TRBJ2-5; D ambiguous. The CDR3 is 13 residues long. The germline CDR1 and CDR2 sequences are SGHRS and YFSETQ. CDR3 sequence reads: CASSLGLKETQYF. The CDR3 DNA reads TGTGCCAGCAGTTTAGGTCTGAAAGAGACCCAGTACTTC.

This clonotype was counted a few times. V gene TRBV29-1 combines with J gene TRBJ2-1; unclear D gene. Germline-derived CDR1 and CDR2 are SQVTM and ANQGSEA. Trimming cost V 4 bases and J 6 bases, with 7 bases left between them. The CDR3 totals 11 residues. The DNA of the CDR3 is TGCAGCGTTGGACCGCTCAATGAGCAGTTCTTC. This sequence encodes CSVGPLNEQFF.

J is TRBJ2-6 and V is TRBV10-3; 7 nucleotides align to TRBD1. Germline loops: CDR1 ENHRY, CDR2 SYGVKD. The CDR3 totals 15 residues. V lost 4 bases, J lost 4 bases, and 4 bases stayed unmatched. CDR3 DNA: TGTGCCATCAGTGCCCCCAGGGGGGGGGCCAACGTCCTGACTTTC. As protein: CAISAPRGGANVLTF.

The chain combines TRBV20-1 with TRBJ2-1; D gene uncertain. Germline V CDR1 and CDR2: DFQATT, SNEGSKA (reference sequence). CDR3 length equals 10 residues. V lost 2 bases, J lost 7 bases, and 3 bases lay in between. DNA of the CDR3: TGCAGTGCTAGACAGAATGAGCAGTTCTTC. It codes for CSARQNEQFF.

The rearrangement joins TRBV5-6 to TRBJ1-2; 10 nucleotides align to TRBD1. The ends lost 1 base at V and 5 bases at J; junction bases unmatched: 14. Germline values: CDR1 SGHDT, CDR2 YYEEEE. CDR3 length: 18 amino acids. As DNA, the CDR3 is TGTGCCAGCAGCTTGATCAGCGGACAGGGGGGGCCGGGTTATGGCTACACCTTC. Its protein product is CASSLISGQGGPGYGYTF. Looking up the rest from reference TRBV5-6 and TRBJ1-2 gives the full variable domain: DAGVTQSPTHLIKTRGQQVTLRCSPKSGHDTVSWYQQALGQGPQFIFQYYEEEERQRGNFPDRFSGHQFPNYSSELNVNALLLGDSALYLCASSLISGQGGPGYGYTFGSGTRLTVV.

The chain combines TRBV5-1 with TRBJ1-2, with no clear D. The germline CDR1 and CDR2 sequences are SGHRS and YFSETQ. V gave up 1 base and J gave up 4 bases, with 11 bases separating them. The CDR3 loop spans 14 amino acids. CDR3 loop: CASSLHRQSYGYTF. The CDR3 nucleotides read TGCGCCAGCAGCTTGCATAGACAATCCTATGGCTACACCTTC.

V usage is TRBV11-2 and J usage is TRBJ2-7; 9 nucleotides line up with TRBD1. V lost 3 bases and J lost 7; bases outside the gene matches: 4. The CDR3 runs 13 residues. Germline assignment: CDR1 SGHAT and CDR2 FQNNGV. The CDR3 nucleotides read TGTGCCAGCAGCTTGGGACAGGGCATTGAGCAGTACTTC. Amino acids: CASSLGQGIEQYF. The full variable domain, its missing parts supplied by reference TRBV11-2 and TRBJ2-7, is EAGVAQSPRYKIIEKRQSVAFWCNPISGHATLYWYQQILGQGPKLLIQFQNNGVVDDSQLPKDRFSAERLKGVDSTLKIQPAKLEDSAVYLCASSLGQGIEQYFGPGTRLTVT.

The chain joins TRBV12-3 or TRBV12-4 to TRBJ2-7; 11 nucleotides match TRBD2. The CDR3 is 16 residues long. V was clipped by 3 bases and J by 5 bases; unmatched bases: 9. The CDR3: CASSLGTSGSYHEQYF. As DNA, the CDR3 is TGTGCCAGCAGTTTGGGGACTAGCGGTTCCTACCACGAGCAGTACTTC.

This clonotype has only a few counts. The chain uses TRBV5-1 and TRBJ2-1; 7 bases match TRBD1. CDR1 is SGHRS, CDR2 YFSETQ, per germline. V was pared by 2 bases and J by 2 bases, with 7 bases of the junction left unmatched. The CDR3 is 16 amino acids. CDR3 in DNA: TGCGCCAGCAGCTTCGACAGGGTTTCCCCCTACAATGAGCAGTTCTTC. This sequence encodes CASSFDRVSPYNEQFF.

CDR3 DNA sequence: TGCGCCAGCAGCCAAGTTGGACTAGCGGGGGGGAAGGATACGCAGTATTTT. Translation gives CASSQVGLAGGKDTQYF. This chain links TRBV4-1 with TRBJ2-3; TRBD2 agrees at 15 bases. The germline V gene has CDR1 MGHRA and CDR2 YSYEKL. The V gene end was trimmed by 1 base and the J gene end by 6 bases; junction bases not matched to a gene: 5. This CDR3 contains 17 residues.

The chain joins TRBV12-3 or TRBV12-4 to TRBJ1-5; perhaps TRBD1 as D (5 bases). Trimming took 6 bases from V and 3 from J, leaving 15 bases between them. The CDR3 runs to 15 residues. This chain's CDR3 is CASSPGTDINQPQHF. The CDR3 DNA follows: TGTGCCAGCAGCCCCGGGACCGATATCAATCAGCCCCAGCATTTT.

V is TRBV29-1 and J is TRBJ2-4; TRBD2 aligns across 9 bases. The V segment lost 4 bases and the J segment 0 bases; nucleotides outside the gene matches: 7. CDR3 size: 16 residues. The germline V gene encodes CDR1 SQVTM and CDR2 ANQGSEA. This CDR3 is CSVVPSGTLAKNIQYF. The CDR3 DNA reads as TGCAGCGTTGTGCCTAGCGGGACACTAGCCAAAAACATTCAGTACTTC.

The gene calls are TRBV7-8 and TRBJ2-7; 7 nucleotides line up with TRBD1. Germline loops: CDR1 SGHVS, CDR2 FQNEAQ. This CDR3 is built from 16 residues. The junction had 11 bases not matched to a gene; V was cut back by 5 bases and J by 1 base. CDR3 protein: CASSPNRDRPSYEQYF. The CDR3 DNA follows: TGTGCCAGCAGCCCCAACCGGGACAGACCATCCTACGAGCAGTACTTC.

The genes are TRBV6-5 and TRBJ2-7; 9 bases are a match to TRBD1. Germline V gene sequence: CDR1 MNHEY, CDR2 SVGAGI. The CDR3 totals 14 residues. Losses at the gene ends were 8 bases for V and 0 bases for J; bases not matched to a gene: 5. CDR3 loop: CASGRGQGSYEQYF. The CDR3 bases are TGTGCCAGCGGTCGGGGACAGGGCTCCTACGAGCAGTACTTC.

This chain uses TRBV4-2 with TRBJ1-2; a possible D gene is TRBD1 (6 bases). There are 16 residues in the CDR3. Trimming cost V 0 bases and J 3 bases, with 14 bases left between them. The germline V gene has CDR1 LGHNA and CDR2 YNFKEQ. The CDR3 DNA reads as TGTGCCAGCAGCCAAGATTCGACAGGCGTTTACTATGGCTACACCTTC. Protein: CASSQDSTGVYYGYTF.